These 19 T cell receptor beta chains came from one sample sequenced in a study of T cells in Graves' hyperthyroidism and ophthalmopathy. RNA transcripts gave rise to amplified TCR beta CDR3 regions. Carried out on the TCR CDR3, a first-round RT-PCR used the HTBI primer set. TCRdb independently ran MiXCR on the multiplex PCR reads; one entry per CDR3 protein. The sample lists more than 550,000 distinct CDR3 sequences, roughly 46% occurring once. Sequences were obtained from peripheral blood or thyroid tissue (not recorded which). The receptor source for this set is an adult man with Graves' disease, either hyperthyroidism or ophthalmopathy (not recorded which).

The chain employs TRBV20-1 and TRBJ2-7; D tentatively fits TRBD1 or TRBD2 (5 bases each). Trimming removed 5 bases from V and 5 bases from J, with 10 bases in between. Germline assignment: CDR1 DFQATT and CDR2 SNEGSKA (reference sequence). This CDR3 contains 11 residues. CDR3 sequence: CSAQRDDEQYF. The CDR3 DNA follows: TGCAGTGCTCAACGGGACGACGAGCAGTACTTC.

The rearrangement uses TRBV29-1 and TRBJ1-5; D is possibly TRBD1 (6 bases). CDR1 and CDR2 from the germline V gene are SQVTM and ANQGSEA. The CDR3 has 12 residues. The CDR3 reads CSFGQPLQPQHF. DNA of the CDR3: TGCAGTTTTGGACAGCCCCTCCAGCCCCAGCATTTT.

The CDR3 DNA is TGTGCCATCAGTGAGTCGCGGCGAGTTTTCACCTTC. As protein: CAISESRRVFTF. The chain employs TRBV10-3 and TRBJ1-2; D not certain. CDR1 ENHRY and CDR2 SYGVKD come from the germline V gene. V was shortened by 0 bases and J by 13 bases, with 12 bases between the two germline ends. The CDR3 is 12 amino acids.

The CDR3 sequence: CASSPGSASGNSPLHF. The CDR3 DNA is TGTGCCAGCAGTCCAGGTTCCGCCTCGGGTAATTCACCCCTCCACTTT. This chain links TRBV2 with TRBJ1-6; D ambiguous. CDR1 and CDR2 (germline): SNHLY, FYNNEI. V was cut by 5 bases and J by 6 bases, with 17 bases left in between. CDR3 length equals 16 residues.

This clonotype has just one count. Given a much more abundant clone one base away, this may be a read error. Given the absence of the conserved phenylalanine or tryptophan at the CDR3 end, a read error is likely. The V and J genes are TRBV10-1 and TRBJ1-1, with no clear D. The V and J ends lost 8 bases and 5 bases respectively, with 15 bases between them. The germline V gene has CDR1 WNHNN and CDR2 SYGVQD (reference sequence). This CDR3 region has 13 residues. CDR3 sequence: CASRASGDTEAFS. CDR3 nucleotide sequence: TGCGCCAGCCGCGCGAGTGGGGATACTGAAGCTTTCTCT.

Details on this clonotype: A read error may be the cause here, since a much bigger clone is one base away. J is TRBJ1-2 and V is TRBV7-8; D is ambiguous. The CDR3 is 13 amino acids. Germline values: CDR1 SGHVS, CDR2 FQNEAQ. The CDR3 here is CASSSLRSYGHTF. The CDR3 DNA sequence: TGTGCCAGCAGCTCCCTGCGAAGTTATGGCCACACCTTC.

A few counts support this clonotype. V and J are TRBV25-1 and TRBJ1-6, with TRBD1 matching over 8 bases. J was trimmed by 8 bases and V by 3 bases; bases with no gene match: 9. The CDR3 spans 16 residues. The germline V gene has CDR1 MGHDK and CDR2 SYGVNS. The CDR3 coding sequence is TGTGCCAGCAGTGACCAACCCGGACAGGGCGATTCACCCCTCCACTTT. The encoded protein is CASSDQPGQGDSPLHF.

This clonotype occurred many times. The V call is TRBV24-1, the J call TRBJ1-5; 7 bases agree with TRBD1. The length of the CDR3 is 14 residues. CDR1 is KGHDR and CDR2 is SFDVKD in the germline V gene. The V gene end was trimmed by 10 bases and the J gene end by 4 bases; junction bases not matched to a gene: 9. The CDR3 coding sequence is TGTGCCACGCGCACAGGGGCCAGTAATCAGCCCCAGCATTTT. It is translated as CATRTGASNQPQHF.

V and J are TRBV20-1 and TRBJ2-5; tentatively, D is TRBD2 (7 bases). Trimming took 2 bases from V and 4 from J, leaving 14 bases between them. Germline lookup yields CDR1 DFQATT and CDR2 SNEGSKA (reference sequence). This CDR3 is 14 amino acids long. The CDR3 sequence is CSARSTGGLETQYF. Written as DNA, the CDR3 is TGCAGTGCTAGATCCACCGGGGGGCTAGAGACCCAGTACTTC.

CDR3 sequence reads: CASSLEGAANYGYTF. Here the CDR3 DNA reads TGTGCCAGCAGCCTAGAGGGGGCAGCCAACTATGGCTACACCTTC. The chain combines TRBV7-9 with TRBJ1-2, with 7 positions matching TRBD1. There are 15 residues in the CDR3. Germline V CDR1 and CDR2: SEHNR, FQNEAQ (reference sequence). The J segment lost 2 bases and the V segment lost 5 bases, leaving 8 bases of the junction unmatched.

As concerns this clonotype: A much larger clonotype is one base distant, so this may be a read error. V gene TRBV7-8 combines with J gene TRBJ1-1; D possibly corresponds to TRBD1 (6 bases). Germline CDR1 is SGHVS and CDR2 is FQNEAQ. CDR3 length: 14 amino acids. The CDR3 region is CGSMVGQMNTEAFF. The CDR3 DNA sequence: TGTGGCAGCATGGTAGGACAGATGAACACTGAAGCTTTCTTT.

The V and J genes are TRBV29-1 and TRBJ2-7, with 7 bases matching TRBD1. This CDR3 has 11 amino acids. From germline, CDR1 is SQVTM and CDR2 ANQGSEA. CDR3 region: CNDRAPYEQYF. The CDR3 coding sequence is TGCAATGACAGGGCTCCCTACGAGCAGTACTTC.

A remark on this clonotype: This could be a read error, since a much larger clone is one nucleotide away. This chain joins TRBV6-1 and TRBJ1-4, with TRBD1 identical over 7 bases. Germline loops: CDR1 MNHNS, CDR2 SASEGT. J lost 12 bases, V lost 9 bases, and 10 bases had no gene match. This CDR3 comprises 12 residues. The CDR3 DNA reads TGTGCCAGTGGGACAGTAAAAGAAGAACTGTTTTTT. Amino acids: CASGTVKEELFF.

This clonotype was seen only a few times. This chain's CDR3 is CSAPIVDNSPLHF. The CDR3 nucleotides are TGCAGTGCGCCGATCGTCGATAATTCACCCCTCCACTTT. The chain couples TRBV20-1 to TRBJ1-6; unclear D gene. CDR3 length equals 13 residues. Looked up from germline, CDR1 is DFQATT and CDR2 is SNEGSKA (reference sequence). V was cut by 6 bases and J by 5 bases, with 11 bases left in between.

The chain recombines TRBV24-1 with TRBJ2-2, with TRBD2 matching over 8 bases. The germline CDR1 and CDR2 sequences are KGHDR and SFDVKD. The ends lost 0 bases at V and 5 bases at J; junction bases unmatched: 7. The CDR3 runs 17 residues. Here the CDR3 reads CATSDLRGGLETGELFF. DNA of the CDR3: TGTGCCACCAGTGATTTGCGCGGGGGGCTAGAGACCGGGGAGCTGTTTTTT.

This chain connects TRBV20-1 to TRBJ1-2; weak D call: TRBD1 (6 bases). CDR3 length: 18 amino acids. Germline assignment: CDR1 DFQATT and CDR2 SNEGSKA (reference sequence). In nucleotides, the CDR3 is TGCAGCGCTTGGCTGGACACCGGGGGTGACAGGTCGAACTATGGCTACACCTTC. It codes for CSAWLDTGGDRSNYGYTF.

This clonotype was recorded at least ten times. V usage is TRBV7-9 and J usage is TRBJ2-2, with D possibly being TRBD2 (5 bases). This CDR3 has 16 amino acids. Trimming left V 4 bases short and J 6 bases short, with 18 bases between. Germline V gene data show CDR1 as SEHNR and CDR2 as FQNEAQ (reference sequence). The CDR3 here is CASSSSTAGTPGELFF. The CDR3 DNA sequence: TGTGCCAGCAGCTCATCGACCGCGGGTACACCCGGGGAGCTGTTTTTT.

This clonotype has just one count. No DNA is shown, since the ends of the CDR3 on it are uncertain; the CDR3 is the one TCRdb lists. CDR3 in amino acids: CATSRGVGQGASRYF. The genes are TRBV15 and TRBJ2-7; TRBD1 is taken as the D call from the table, unchecked against the DNA. CDR1 and CDR2 (germline): LNHNV, YYDKDF (reference sequence). Both ends counted, the CDR3 spans 15 residues.

Concerning this clonotype: Germline is not matched at one junction end, which may reflect a read error. The gene calls are TRBV11-2 and TRBJ1-2, with 9 bases identical to TRBD1. The CDR3 has 15 residues. Per germline, CDR1 SGHAT and CDR2 FQNNGV. The CDR3 DNA follows: TGTGCCAGCAGCCTAGACAGGGGGGCTAACTATGGCTACACCTTC. Its translation: CASSLDRGANYGYTF.